This T cell receptor (beta chain) derives from a study of blood T cell repertoires in COVID-19. Per the authors' pipeline: Estimated nucleated cell counts came from reference gene primer amplification. The method was immunoSEQ multiplex PCR; TCRdb's version includes in-frame clones alone and lacks a portion of them. For V, J and clone size, that table is used; D and trimming come from the DNA. The sample records about 260,000 clones, around 82% being singletons. The CDR3 runs to 15 residues. After removal of 0 bases from V and 11 bases from J, the junction contained 13 bases not matched to a gene. The V gene's germline CDR1 is SGDLS and CDR2 YYNGEE. This clone was detected a few times.

What was sequenced was peripheral blood. The TCR originated in a woman aged 45-65 years who had recovered from COVID-19. This chain uses TRBV9 with TRBJ1-2; 7 positions match TRBD1. The CDR3 region is CASSVDGGPGQTYTF. CDR3 nucleotide sequence: TGTGCCAGCAGCGTAGATGGGGGACCGGGACAGACATACACCTTC.